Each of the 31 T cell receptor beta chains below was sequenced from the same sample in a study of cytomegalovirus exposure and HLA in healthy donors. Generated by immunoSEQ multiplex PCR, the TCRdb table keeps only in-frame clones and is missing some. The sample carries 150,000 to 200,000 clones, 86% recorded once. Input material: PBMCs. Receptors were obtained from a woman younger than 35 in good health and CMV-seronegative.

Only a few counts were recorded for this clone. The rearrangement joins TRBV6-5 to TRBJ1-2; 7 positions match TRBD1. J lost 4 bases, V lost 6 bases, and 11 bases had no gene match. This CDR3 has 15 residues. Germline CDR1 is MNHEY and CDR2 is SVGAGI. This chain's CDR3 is CASSPKGQPIYGYTF. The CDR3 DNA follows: TGTGCCAGCAGCCCCAAGGGACAGCCAATCTATGGCTACACCTTC.

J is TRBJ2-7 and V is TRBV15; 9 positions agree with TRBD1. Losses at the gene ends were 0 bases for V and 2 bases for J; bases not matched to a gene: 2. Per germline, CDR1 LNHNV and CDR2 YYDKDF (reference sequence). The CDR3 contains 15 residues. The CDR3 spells CATSRERQGAYEQYF. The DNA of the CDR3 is TGTGCCACCAGCAGAGAAAGACAGGGGGCCTACGAGCAGTACTTC. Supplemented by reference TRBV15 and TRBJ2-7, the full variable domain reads DAMVIQNPRYQVTQFGKPVTLSCSQTLNHNVMYWYQQKSSQAPKLLFHYYDKDFNNEADTPDNFQSRRPNTSFCFLDIRSPGLGDTAMYLCATSRERQGAYEQYFGPGTRLTVT.

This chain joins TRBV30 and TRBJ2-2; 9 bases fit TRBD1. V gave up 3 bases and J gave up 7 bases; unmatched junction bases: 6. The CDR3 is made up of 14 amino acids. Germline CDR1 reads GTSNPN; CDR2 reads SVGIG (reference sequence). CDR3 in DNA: TGTGCCTGGAGCGGACAGGGGTTAATCGGGGAGCTGTTTTTT. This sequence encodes CAWSGQGLIGELFF.

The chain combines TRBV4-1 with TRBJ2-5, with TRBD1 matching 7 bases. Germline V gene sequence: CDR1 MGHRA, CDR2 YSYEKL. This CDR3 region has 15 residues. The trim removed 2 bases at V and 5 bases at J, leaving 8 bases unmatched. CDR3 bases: TGCGCCAGCAGCCAAAGAGGGGGCCAAAGGGAGACCCAGTACTTC. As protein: CASSQRGGQRETQYF.

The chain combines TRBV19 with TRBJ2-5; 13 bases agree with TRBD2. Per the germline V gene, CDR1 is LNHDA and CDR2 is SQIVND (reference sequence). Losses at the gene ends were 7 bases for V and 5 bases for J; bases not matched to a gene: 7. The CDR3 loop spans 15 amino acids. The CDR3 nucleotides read TGTGCCAGTACCACTAGCGGGGGGGGAGCGGAGACCCAGTACTTC. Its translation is CASTTSGGGAETQYF.

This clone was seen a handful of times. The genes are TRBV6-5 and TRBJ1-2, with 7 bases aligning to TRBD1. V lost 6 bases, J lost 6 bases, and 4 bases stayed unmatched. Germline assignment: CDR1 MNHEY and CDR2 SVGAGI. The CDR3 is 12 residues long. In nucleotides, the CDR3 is TGTGCCAGCAGCGGACAGGAGCATGGCTACACCTTC. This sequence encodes CASSGQEHGYTF.

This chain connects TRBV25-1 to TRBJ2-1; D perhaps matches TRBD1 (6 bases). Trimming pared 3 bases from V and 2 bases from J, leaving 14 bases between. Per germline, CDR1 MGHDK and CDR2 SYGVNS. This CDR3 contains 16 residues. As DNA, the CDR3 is TGTGCCAGCAGTGATGGAACCAGGGGCCCCTACAATGAGCAGTTCTTC. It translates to CASSDGTRGPYNEQFF.

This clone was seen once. The CDR3 region has the DNA TGCGCCAGCAGCCCAGGGGTCCCCGGGGAGACCCAGTACTTC. Encoded protein: CASSPGVPGETQYF. The chain uses TRBV5-1 and TRBJ2-5, with a possible D match to TRBD1 (6 bases). The germline V gene encodes CDR1 SGHRS and CDR2 YFSETQ. Deletions cut 4 bases from V and 5 bases from J, with 15 bases between. The CDR3 has 14 amino acids.

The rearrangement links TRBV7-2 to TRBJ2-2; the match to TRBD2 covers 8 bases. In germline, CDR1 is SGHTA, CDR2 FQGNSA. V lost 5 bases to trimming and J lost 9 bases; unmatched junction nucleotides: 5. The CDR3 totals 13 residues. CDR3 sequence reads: CASSTGGPWELFF. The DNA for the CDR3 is TGTGCCAGCAGCACGGGAGGGCCTTGGGAGCTGTTTTTT.

The CDR3 nucleotides read TGCGCCAGCAGCCAAGTAACAGGGAACAATCAGCCCCAGCATTTT. It yields the protein CASSQVTGNNQPQHF. The V call is TRBV4-1, the J call TRBJ1-5; tentatively, D is TRBD1 (6 bases). The CDR3 totals 15 residues. Trimming shortened V by 1 base and J by 3 bases, and 10 bases separated the two germline ends. CDR1 and CDR2 (germline): MGHRA, YSYEKL.

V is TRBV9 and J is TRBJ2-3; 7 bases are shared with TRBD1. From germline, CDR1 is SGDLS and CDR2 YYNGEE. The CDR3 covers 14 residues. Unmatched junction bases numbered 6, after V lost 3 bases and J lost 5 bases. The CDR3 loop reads CASSDRQGRDTQYF. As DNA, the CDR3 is TGTGCCAGCAGCGACCGACAGGGAAGAGATACGCAGTATTTT.

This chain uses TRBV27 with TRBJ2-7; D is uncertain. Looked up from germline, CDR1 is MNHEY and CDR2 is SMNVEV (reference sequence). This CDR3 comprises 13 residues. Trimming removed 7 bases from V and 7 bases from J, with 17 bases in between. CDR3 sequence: CASTSNPPREQYF. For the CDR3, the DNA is TGTGCCAGCACCTCGAACCCCCCGCGGGAGCAGTACTTC.

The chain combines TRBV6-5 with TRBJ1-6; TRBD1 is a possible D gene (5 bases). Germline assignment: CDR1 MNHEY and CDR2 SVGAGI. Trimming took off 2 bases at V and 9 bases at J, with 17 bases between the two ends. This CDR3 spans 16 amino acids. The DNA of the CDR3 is TGTGCCAGCAGTTACACCCTTATGGGGCAGGGTTCACCCCTCCACTTT. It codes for CASSYTLMGQGSPLHF.

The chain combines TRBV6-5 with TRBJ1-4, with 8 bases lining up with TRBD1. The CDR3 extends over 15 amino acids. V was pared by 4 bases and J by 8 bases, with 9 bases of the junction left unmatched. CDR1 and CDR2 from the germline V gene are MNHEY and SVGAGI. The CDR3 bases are TGTGCCAGCAGTTCTCGGACAGGGAGGGGCGAAAAACTGTTTTTT. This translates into CASSSRTGRGEKLFF.

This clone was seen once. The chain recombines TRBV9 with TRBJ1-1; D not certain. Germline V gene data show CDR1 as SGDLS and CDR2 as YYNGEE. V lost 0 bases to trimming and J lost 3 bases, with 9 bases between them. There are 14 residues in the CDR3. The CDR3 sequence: CASSVEVADTEAFF. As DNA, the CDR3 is TGTGCCAGCAGCGTAGAAGTGGCGGACACTGAAGCTTTCTTT.

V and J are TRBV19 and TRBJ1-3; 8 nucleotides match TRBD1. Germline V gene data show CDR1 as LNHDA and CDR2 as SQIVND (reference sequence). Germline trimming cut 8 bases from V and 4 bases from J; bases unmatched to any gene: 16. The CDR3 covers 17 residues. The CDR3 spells CASRPTTSGGYGNTIYF. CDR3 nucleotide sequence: TGTGCCAGTCGCCCGACCACCTCAGGGGGCTACGGAAACACCATATATTTT.

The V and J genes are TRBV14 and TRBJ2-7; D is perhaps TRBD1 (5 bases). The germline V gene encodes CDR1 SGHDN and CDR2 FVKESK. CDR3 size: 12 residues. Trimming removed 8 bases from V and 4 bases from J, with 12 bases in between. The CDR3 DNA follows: TGTGCCAGCGCAGGGCTGCCGTACGAGCAGTACTTC. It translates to CASAGLPYEQYF. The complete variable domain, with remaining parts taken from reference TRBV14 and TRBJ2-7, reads EAGVTQFPSHSVIEKGQTVTLRCDPISGHDNLYWYRRVMGKEIKFLLHFVKESKQDESGMPNNRFLAERTGGTYSTLKVQPAELEDSGVYFCASAGLPYEQYFGPGTRLTVT.

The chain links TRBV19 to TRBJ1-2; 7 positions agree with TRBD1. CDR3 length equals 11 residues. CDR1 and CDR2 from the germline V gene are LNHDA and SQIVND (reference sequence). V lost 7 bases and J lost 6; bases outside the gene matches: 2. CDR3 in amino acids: CASNRGDGYTF. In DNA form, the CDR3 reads TGTGCCAGTAACAGGGGAGATGGCTACACCTTC.

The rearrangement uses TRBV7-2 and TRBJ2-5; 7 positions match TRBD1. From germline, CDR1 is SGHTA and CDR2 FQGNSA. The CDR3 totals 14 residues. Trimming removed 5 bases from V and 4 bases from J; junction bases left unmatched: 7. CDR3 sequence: CASSLQGIRETQYF. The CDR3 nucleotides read TGTGCCAGCAGCCTACAGGGGATAAGAGAGACCCAGTACTTC. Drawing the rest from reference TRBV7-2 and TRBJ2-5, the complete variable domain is GAGVSQSPSNKVTEKGKDVELRCDPISGHTALYWYRQSLGQGLEFLIYFQGNSAPDKSGLPSDRFSAERTGGSVSTLTIQRTQQEDSAVYLCASSLQGIRETQYFGPGTRLLVL.

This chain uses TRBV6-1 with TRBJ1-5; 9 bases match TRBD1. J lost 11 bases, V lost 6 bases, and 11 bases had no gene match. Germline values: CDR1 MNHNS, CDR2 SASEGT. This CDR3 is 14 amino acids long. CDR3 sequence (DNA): TGTGCCAGCAGGGGAGGACAGGGGTGGACAGCCCAGCATTTT. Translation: CASRGGQGWTAQHF.

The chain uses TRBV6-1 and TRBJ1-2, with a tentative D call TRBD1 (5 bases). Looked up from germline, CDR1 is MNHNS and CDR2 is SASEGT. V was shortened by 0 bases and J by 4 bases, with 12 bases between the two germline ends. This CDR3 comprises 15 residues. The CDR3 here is CASSEAARGIYGYTF. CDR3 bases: TGTGCCAGCAGTGAAGCGGCCCGGGGGATCTATGGCTACACCTTC.

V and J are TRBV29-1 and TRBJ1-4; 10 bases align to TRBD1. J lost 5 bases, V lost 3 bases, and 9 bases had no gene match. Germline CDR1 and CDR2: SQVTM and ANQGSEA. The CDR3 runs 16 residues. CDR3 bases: TGCAGCGTTGAGGGTTGGACAGGGGGTGGCAATGAAAAACTGTTTTTT. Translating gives CSVEGWTGGGNEKLFF. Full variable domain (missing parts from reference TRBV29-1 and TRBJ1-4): SAVISQKPSRDICQRGTSLTIQCQVDSQVTMMFWYRQQPGQSLTLIATANQGSEATYESGFVIDKFPISRPNLTFSTLTVSNMSPEDSSIYLCSVEGWTGGGNEKLFFGSGTQLSVL.

The CDR3 is CASSSTGTTYNEQFF. In DNA form, the CDR3 reads TGTGCCAGCAGTTCTACCGGGACAACCTACAATGAGCAGTTCTTC. The chain carries TRBV7-2 and TRBJ2-1; tentative D call: TRBD1 (6 bases). V was pared by 6 bases and J by 2 bases, with 14 bases between. CDR3 size: 15 residues. Germline V gene lookup returns CDR1 SGHTA and CDR2 FQGNSA.

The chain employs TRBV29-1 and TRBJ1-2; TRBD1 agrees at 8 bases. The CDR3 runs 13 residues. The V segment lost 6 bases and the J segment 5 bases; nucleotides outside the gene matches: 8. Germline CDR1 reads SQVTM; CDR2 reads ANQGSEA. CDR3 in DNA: TGCAGCGTAGCCGCCGGGACAGGTTATGGCTACACCTTC. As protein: CSVAAGTGYGYTF. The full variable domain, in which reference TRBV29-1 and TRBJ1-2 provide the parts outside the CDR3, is SAVISQKPSRDICQRGTSLTIQCQVDSQVTMMFWYRQQPGQSLTLIATANQGSEATYESGFVIDKFPISRPNLTFSTLTVSNMSPEDSSIYLCSVAAGTGYGYTFGSGTRLTVV.

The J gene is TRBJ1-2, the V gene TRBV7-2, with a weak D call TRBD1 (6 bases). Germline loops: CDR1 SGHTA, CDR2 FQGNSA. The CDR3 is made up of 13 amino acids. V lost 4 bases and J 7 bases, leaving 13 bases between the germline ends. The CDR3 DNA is TGTGCCAGCAGCTATGGGGGCTCGAGTGGCTACACCTTC. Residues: CASSYGGSSGYTF.

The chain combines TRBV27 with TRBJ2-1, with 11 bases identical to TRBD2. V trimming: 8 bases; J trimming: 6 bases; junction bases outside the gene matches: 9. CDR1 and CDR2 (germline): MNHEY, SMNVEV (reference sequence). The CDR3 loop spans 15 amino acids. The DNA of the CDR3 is TGTGCCAGCTGGCCACTAGCGGGAGTTCCCAATGAGCAGTTCTTC. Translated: CASWPLAGVPNEQFF.

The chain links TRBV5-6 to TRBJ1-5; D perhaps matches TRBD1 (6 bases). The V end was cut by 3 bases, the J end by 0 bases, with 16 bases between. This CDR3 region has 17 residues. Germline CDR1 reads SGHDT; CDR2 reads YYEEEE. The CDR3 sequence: CASSSSTGLNSNQPQHF. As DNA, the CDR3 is TGTGCCAGCAGCTCTTCGACAGGTTTGAATAGCAATCAGCCCCAGCATTTT.

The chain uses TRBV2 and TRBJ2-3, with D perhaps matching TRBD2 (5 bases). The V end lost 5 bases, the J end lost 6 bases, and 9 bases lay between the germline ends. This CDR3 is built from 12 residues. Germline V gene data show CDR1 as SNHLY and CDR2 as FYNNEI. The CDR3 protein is CASSKTGDTQYF. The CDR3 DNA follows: TGTGCCAGCAGTAAAACGGGGGATACGCAGTATTTT. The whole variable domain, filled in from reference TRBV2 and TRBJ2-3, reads EPEVTQTPSHQVTQMGQEVILRCVPISNHLYFYWYRQILGQKVEFLVSFYNNEISEKSEIFDDQFSVERPDGSNFTLKIRSTKLEDSAMYFCASSKTGDTQYFGPGTRLTVL.

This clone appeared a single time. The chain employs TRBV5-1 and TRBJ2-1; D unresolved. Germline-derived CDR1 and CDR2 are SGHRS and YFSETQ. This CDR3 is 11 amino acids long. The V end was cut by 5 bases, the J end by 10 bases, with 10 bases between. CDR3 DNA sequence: TGCGCCAGCAGTTCCCAGTGGGAGCAGTTCTTC. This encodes CASSSQWEQFF.

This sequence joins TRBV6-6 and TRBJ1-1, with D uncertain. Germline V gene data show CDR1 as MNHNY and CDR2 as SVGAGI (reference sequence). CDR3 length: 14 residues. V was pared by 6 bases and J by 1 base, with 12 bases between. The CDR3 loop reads CASRGAGGNTEAFF. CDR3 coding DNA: TGTGCCAGCAGGGGAGCAGGCGGGAACACTGAAGCTTTCTTT.

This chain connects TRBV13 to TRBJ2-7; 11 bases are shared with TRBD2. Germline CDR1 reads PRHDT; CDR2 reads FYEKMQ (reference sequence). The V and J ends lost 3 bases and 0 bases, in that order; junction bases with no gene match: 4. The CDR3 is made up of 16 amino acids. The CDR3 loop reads CASSLTSGARSYEQYF. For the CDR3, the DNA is TGTGCCAGCAGCTTGACTAGCGGGGCCCGCTCCTACGAGCAGTACTTC. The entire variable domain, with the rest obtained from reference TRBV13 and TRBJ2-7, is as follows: AAGVIQSPRHLIKEKRETATLKCYPIPRHDTVYWYQQGPGQDPQFLISFYEKMQSDKGSIPDRFSAQQFSDYHSELNMSSLELGDSALYFCASSLTSGARSYEQYFGPGTRLTVT.